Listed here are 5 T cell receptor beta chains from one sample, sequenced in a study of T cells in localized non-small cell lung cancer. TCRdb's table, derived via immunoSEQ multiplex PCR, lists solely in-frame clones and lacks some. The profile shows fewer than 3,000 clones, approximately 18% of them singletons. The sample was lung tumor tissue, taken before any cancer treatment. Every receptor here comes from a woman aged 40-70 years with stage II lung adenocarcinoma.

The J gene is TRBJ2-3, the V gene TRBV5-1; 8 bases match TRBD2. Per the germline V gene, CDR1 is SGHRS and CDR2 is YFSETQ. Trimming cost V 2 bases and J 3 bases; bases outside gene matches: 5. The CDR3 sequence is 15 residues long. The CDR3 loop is CASSFAGGATDTQYF. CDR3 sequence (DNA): TGCGCCAGCAGCTTCGCGGGGGGCGCAACAGATACGCAGTATTTT.

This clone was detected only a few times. The CDR3 DNA reads as TGTGCCAGCAGTCTCCTCAGGGGTGACTATGGCTACACCTTC. It encodes CASSLLRGDYGYTF. The genes are TRBV28 and TRBJ1-2, with D maybe TRBD1 (6 bases). This CDR3 is 14 amino acids long. V lost 5 bases, J lost 3 bases, and 13 bases lay in between. CDR1 and CDR2 (germline): MDHEN, SYDVKM.

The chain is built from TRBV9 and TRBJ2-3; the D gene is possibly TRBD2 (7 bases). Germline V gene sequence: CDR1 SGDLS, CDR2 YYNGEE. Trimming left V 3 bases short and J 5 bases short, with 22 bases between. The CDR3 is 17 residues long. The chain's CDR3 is CASSAAPSGGGGDTQYF. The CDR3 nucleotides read TGTGCCAGCAGCGCCGCCCCCTCGGGGGGCGGAGGAGATACGCAGTATTTT.

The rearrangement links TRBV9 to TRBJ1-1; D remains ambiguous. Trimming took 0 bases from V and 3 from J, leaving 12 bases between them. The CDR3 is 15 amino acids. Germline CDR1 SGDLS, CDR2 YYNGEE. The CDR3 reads CASSVDLGRYTEAFF. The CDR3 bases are TGTGCCAGCAGCGTAGACCTCGGGAGGTACACTGAAGCTTTCTTT.

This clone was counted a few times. The CDR3: CASSLIGVLDFGELFF. CDR3 bases: TGTGCCAGCAGCTTAATCGGAGTCTTGGATTTCGGGGAGCTGTTTTTT. The J gene is TRBJ2-2, the V gene TRBV11-3, with D hard to call. CDR3 length: 16 amino acids. Trimming left V 2 bases short and J 7 bases short, with 17 bases between. The germline V gene has CDR1 SGHNT and CDR2 YENEEA.